This T cell receptor (beta chain) was identified during a study of T cells in Graves' hyperthyroidism and ophthalmopathy. RNA transcripts provided the source from which TCR beta CDR3 regions were amplified. HTBI primers were the set used in a first-round RT-PCR of the TCR CDR3. TCRdb used MiXCR to reprocess the multiplex PCR reads, holding one entry per CDR3 protein. This sample has nearly 600,000 distinct CDR3 sequences, with approximately 14% found just once. This clonotype showed up many times. The CDR3 consists of 16 residues. V dropped 3 bases and J dropped 6; count of bases not matched to a gene: 11.

The chain links TRBV12-3 or TRBV12-4 to TRBJ2-1; 7 bases fit TRBD2. The sample comprised blood. This receptor was obtained from a woman in her thirties with Graves' hyperthyroidism that later progressed to Graves' ophthalmopathy. DNA of the CDR3: TGTGCCAGCAGTTTGAGGCGGGAGTGGGGGAGCAATGAGCAGTTCTTC. Translating it yields CASSLRREWGSNEQFF.